This T cell receptor beta chain was captured by sequencing in a study of blood T cell repertoires in COVID-19. This clone was observed a few times. This CDR3 has 14 amino acids. Germline CDR1 reads ENHRY; CDR2 reads SYGVKD. Trimming left V 0 bases short and J 2 bases short, with 8 bases between. The table came from immunoSEQ multiplex PCR; TCRdb's copy has only in-frame clones and leaves some out. The data hold around 380,000 clones, with over 65% observed a single time. The sequencing sample was made of peripheral blood. V gene TRBV10-3 combines with J gene TRBJ2-7; D unresolved. The sequence was collected from a human donor with acute or convalescent COVID-19. The donor label of this sample is uncertain. Written as DNA, the CDR3 is TGTGCCATCAGTGAGTCTCAAAGCCCCTACGAGCAGTACTTC. This encodes CAISESQSPYEQYF.